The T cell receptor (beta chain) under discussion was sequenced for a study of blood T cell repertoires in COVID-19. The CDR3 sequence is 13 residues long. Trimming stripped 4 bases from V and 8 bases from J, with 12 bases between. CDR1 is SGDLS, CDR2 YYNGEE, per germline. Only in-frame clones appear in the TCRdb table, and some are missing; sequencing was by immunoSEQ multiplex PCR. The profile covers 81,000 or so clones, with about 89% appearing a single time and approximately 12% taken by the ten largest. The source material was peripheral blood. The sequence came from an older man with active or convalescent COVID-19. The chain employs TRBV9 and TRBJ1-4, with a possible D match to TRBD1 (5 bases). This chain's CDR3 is CASSRGFREKLFF. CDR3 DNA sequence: TGTGCCAGCAGCAGGGGATTTCGGGAAAAACTGTTTTTT.